The TCR beta chain described here comes from a study of blood T cell repertoires in COVID-19. Study as a whole: Nucleic acid was either cDNA or gDNA, and it came from T cells, B-cell-depleted T cells, or PBMCs.

The CDR3 covers 14 residues. Looked up from germline, CDR1 is WNHNN and CDR2 is SYGVQD (reference sequence). V lost 0 bases and J lost 1, with 6 bases in between. In the original processing: Estimates of nucleated cell counts were drawn from the amplification of reference gene primers. The repertoire was sequenced with immunoSEQ multiplex PCR; TCRdb's copy has only in-frame clones and lacks some. V and J calls plus clone size are reproduced from that table; the DNA served to infer D and trimming. The sample consists of a few hundred thousand clones, 70% to 90% of them appearing once. The sequence was collected from a human donor in a cohort sampled during active COVID-19. Input material: peripheral blood. The chain is built from TRBV10-1 and TRBJ2-5; D is unresolved. Here the CDR3 reads CASSESTSQETQYF. CDR3 coding DNA: TGCGCCAGCAGTGAGTCGACTTCCCAAGAGACCCAGTACTTC.